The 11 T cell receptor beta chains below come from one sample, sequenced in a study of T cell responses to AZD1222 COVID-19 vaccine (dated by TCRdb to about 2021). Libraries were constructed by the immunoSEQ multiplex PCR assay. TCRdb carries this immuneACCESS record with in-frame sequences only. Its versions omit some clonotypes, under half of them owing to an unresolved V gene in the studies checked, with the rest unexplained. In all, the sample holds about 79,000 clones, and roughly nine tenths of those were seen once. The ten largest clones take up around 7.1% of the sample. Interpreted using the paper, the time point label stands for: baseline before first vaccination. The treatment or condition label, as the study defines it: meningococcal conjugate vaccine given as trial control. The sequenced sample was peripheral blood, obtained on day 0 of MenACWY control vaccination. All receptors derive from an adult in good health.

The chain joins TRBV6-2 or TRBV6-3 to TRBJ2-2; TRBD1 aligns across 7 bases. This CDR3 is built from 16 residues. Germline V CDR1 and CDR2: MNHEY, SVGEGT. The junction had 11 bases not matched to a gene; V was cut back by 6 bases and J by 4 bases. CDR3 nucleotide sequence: TGTGCCAGCAGCCCCGACAGGGATTGGACCACCGGGGAGCTGTTTTTT. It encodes CASSPDRDWTTGELFF.

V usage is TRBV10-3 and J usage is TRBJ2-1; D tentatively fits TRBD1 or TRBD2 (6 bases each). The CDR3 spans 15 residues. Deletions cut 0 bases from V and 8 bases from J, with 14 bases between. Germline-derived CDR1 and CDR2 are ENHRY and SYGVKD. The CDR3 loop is CAISESRGAMDEQFF. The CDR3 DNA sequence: TGTGCCATCAGTGAGTCGAGGGGGGCGATGGATGAGCAGTTCTTC.

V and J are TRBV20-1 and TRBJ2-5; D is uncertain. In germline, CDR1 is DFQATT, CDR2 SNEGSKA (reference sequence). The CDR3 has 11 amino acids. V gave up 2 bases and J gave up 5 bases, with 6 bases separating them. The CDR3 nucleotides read TGCAGTGCTAGAACTTCCGAGACCCAGTACTTC. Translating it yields CSARTSETQYF.

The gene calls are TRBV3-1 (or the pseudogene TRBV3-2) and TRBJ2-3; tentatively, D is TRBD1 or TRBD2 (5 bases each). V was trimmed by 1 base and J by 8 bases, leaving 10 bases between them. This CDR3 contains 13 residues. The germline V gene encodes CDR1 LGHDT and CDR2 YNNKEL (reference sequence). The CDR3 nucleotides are TGTGCCAGCAGCCAAGTGAGGGGTCGTACGCAGTATTTT. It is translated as CASSQVRGRTQYF.

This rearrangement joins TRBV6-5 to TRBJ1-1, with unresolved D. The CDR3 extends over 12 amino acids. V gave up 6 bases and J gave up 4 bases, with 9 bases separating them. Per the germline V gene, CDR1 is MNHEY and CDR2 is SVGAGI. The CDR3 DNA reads TGTGCCAGCAGCCGAAGTCGCACTGAAGCTTTCTTT. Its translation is CASSRSRTEAFF.

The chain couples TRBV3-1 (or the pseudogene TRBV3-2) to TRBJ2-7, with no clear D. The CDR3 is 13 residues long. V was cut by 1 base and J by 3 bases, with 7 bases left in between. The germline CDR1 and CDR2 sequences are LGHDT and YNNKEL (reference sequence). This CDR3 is CASSQGRNYEQYF. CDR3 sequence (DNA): TGTGCCAGCAGCCAAGGCCGAAACTACGAGCAGTACTTC.

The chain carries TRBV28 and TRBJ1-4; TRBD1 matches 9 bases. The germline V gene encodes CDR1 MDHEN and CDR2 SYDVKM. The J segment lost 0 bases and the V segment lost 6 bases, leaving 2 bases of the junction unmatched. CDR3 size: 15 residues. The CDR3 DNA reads TGTGCCAGCAGCCGACAGGGGGCAACTAATGAAAAACTGTTTTTT. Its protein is CASSRQGATNEKLFF.

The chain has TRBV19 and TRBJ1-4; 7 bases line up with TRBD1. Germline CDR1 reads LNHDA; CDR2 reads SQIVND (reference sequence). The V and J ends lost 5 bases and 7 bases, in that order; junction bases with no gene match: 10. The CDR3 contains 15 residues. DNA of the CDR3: TGTGCCAGTAGTGCCACAGGGGCTCTGAGTGAAAAACTGTTTTTT. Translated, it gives CASSATGALSEKLFF.

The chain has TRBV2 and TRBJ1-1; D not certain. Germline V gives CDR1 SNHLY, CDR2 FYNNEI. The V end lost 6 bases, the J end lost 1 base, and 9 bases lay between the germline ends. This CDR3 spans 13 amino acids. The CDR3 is CASRGSANTEAFF. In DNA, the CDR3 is TGTGCCAGCAGAGGGTCAGCGAACACTGAAGCTTTCTTT.

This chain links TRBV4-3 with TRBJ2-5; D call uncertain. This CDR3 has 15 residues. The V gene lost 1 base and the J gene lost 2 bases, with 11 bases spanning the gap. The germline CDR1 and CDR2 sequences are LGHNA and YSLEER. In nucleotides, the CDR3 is TGCGCCAGCAGCCAAGGTAACGGCGGTCAAGAGACCCAGTACTTC. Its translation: CASSQGNGGQETQYF.

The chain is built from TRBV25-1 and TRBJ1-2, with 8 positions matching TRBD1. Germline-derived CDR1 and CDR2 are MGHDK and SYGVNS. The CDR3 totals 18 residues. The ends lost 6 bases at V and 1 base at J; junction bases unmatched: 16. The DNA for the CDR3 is TGTGCCAGCAGCGACACTCGGGACAGGCGCCACCTTAACTATGGCTACACCTTC. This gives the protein CASSDTRDRRHLNYGYTF.